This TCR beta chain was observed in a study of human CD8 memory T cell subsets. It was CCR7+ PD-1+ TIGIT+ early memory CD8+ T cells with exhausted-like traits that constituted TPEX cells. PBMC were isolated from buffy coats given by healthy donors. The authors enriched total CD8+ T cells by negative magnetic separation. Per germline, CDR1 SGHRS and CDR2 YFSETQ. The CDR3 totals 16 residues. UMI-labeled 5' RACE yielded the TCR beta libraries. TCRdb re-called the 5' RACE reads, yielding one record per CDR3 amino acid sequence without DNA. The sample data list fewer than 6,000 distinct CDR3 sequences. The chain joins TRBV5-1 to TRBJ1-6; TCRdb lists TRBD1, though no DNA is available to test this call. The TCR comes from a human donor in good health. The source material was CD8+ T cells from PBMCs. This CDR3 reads CASSLDLDRGTSPLHF.